One and the same sample provided the 19 T cell receptor beta chains below, sequenced in a study of naive and memory T cell subsets. Whole-study findings and limits: Possibly reflecting memory cells re-expressing CD45RA, a few larger clonotypes occurred in naive repertoires, especially CD8.

Their cognate antigens are unknown. The beta constant-region primer was an equimolar mix of two oligonucleotides covering TRBC1 and TRBC2. Four rounds of PCR amplified the ligated cDNA using nested alpha and beta constant-region primers plus SP2. Via MiXCR, TCRdb re-called the UMI-ligation and nested PCR reads, giving one row per CDR3 protein. This table holds 120,000 to 150,000 distinct CDR3 sequences, about a fifth found once. Sequences were obtained from naive CD8+ T cells from blood. The receptors derive from a human donor in good health.

This clonotype was counted only a few times. This chain joins TRBV7-2 and TRBJ2-1, with D possibly called TRBD1 or TRBD2 (5 bases each). V was shortened by 3 bases and J by 8 bases, with 8 bases between the two germline ends. The CDR3 runs 12 residues. The germline V gene has CDR1 SGHTA and CDR2 FQGNSA. The chain's CDR3 is CASSFGADEQFF. For the CDR3, the DNA is TGTGCCAGCAGCTTCGGGGCGGATGAGCAGTTCTTC.

The sample holds a few counts of this clonotype. The chain couples TRBV3-1 to TRBJ1-1; the D is unclear. This CDR3 contains 13 residues. V dropped 4 bases and J dropped 1 base, with 7 bases sitting between them. Germline values: CDR1 LGHDT, CDR2 YNNKEL (reference sequence). The CDR3 region has the DNA TGTGCCAGCAGCCCCCTGAGGAACACTGAAGCTTTCTTT. Translation: CASSPLRNTEAFF.

The chain carries TRBV4-1 and TRBJ2-1; possible D gene TRBD1, 6 bases. V was pared by 0 bases and J by 9 bases, with 6 bases between. Germline CDR1 and CDR2: MGHRA and YSYEKL. This CDR3 has 12 amino acids. The CDR3 nucleotides are TGCGCCAGCAGCCAAGACAGGGGTGAGCAGTTCTTC. This gives the protein CASSQDRGEQFF.

The genes are TRBV2 and TRBJ1-1; a weak D match, TRBD1 (5 bases). Per germline, CDR1 SNHLY and CDR2 FYNNEI. The CDR3 has 15 amino acids. The germline V and J ends were trimmed by 1 base and 3 bases, with 12 bases remaining between them. CDR3 protein: CASSEGGSSYTEAFF. The CDR3 DNA sequence: TGTGCCAGCAGTGAAGGGGGCAGCTCTTACACTGAAGCTTTCTTT.

The sample holds many counts of this clonotype. The chain joins TRBV3-1 to TRBJ2-5, with D possibly TRBD1 on 5 matching bases. V was trimmed by 3 bases and J by 5 bases, leaving 16 bases between them. The CDR3 has 15 amino acids. The germline CDR1 and CDR2 sequences are LGHDT and YNNKEL (reference sequence). CDR3 amino acids: CASSHPPGISETQYF. CDR3 nucleotide sequence: TGTGCCAGCAGCCACCCCCCAGGGATTTCCGAGACCCAGTACTTC.

This clonotype was seen a few times. The chain employs TRBV5-1 and TRBJ2-7, with unresolved D. Trimming left V 0 bases short and J 3 bases short, with 13 bases between. This CDR3 spans 15 amino acids. Per the germline V gene, CDR1 is SGHRS and CDR2 is YFSETQ. Written as DNA, the CDR3 is TGCGCCAGCAGCTTGGAAGGCCAAGATTTCTACGAGCAGTACTTC. This codes for CASSLEGQDFYEQYF.

This clonotype was found a few times. The V gene is TRBV28, the J gene TRBJ1-5; D is possibly TRBD1 (5 bases). With 6 bases removed from V and 3 bases from J, the gap between germline ends came to 9 bases. Germline lookup yields CDR1 MDHEN and CDR2 SYDVKM. The CDR3 covers 13 residues. The CDR3 nucleotides are TGTGCCAGCAGCAACGGACACAATCAGCCCCAGCATTTT. Protein product: CASSNGHNQPQHF.

This chain links TRBV20-1 with TRBJ1-5; 8 nucleotides align to TRBD1. V was clipped by 6 bases and J by 6 bases; unmatched bases: 13. There are 15 residues in the CDR3. The V gene's germline CDR1 is DFQATT and CDR2 SNEGSKA (reference sequence). CDR3 DNA: TGCAGTGCGCCAGATGGGCAGGGGGCCGGTCAGCCCCAGCATTTT. Residues: CSAPDGQGAGQPQHF.

The chain links TRBV29-1 to TRBJ2-1, with a possible D match to TRBD2 (5 bases). The V end was cut by 6 bases, the J end by 1 base, with 16 bases between. The CDR3 loop spans 15 amino acids. Germline CDR1 reads SQVTM; CDR2 reads ANQGSEA. The CDR3 sequence is CSVRGWELSYNEQFF. The CDR3 nucleotides are TGCAGCGTCCGAGGGTGGGAGCTTTCCTACAATGAGCAGTTCTTC.

The chain combines TRBV6-1 with TRBJ2-3; D might be TRBD1 (6 bases). Germline V CDR1 and CDR2: MNHNS, SASEGT. The germline V and J ends were trimmed by 1 base and 2 bases, with 10 bases remaining between them. The CDR3 sequence is 15 residues long. The CDR3, as DNA: TGTGCCAGCAGTGAAGGGACAGTAAACACAGATACGCAGTATTTT. It is translated as CASSEGTVNTDTQYF.

This chain joins TRBV13 and TRBJ2-7, with 7 bases aligning to TRBD2. CDR1 is PRHDT, CDR2 FYEKMQ, per germline (reference sequence). Unmatched junction bases numbered 10, after V lost 5 bases and J lost 3 bases. This CDR3 is built from 15 residues. CDR3 region: CASSPTAGVSYEQYF. The CDR3 region has the DNA TGTGCCAGCAGCCCCACGGCGGGGGTCAGCTACGAGCAGTACTTC. Combining the CDR3 with reference TRBV13 and TRBJ2-7 gives the whole variable domain AAGVIQSPRHLIKEKRETATLKCYPIPRHDTVYWYQQGPGQDPQFLISFYEKMQSDKGSIPDRFSAQQFSDYHSELNMSSLELGDSALYFCASSPTAGVSYEQYFGPGTRLTVT.

This chain connects TRBV29-1 to TRBJ2-7; D tentatively reads TRBD1 or TRBD2 (5 bases each). Germline-derived CDR1 and CDR2 are SQVTM and ANQGSEA. V lost 7 bases, J lost 7 bases, and 17 bases lay in between. CDR3 length: 12 residues. For the CDR3, the DNA is TGCAGCGCCGGGACCGCCTCAGCTGAGCAGTACTTC. This sequence encodes CSAGTASAEQYF.

This clonotype was seen at least ten times. The rearrangement uses TRBV7-6 and TRBJ2-7, with D uncertain. V gave up 5 bases and J gave up 0 bases, with 8 bases separating them. The length of the CDR3 is 13 residues. CDR1 SGHVS and CDR2 FNYEAQ come from the germline V gene. CDR3: CASSVDGSYEQYF. The CDR3 DNA follows: TGTGCCAGCAGCGTGGACGGCTCCTACGAGCAGTACTTC.

Only a few counts were recorded for this clonotype. The chain uses TRBV29-1 and TRBJ2-7, with a possible D match to TRBD1 (5 bases). Per the germline V gene, CDR1 is SQVTM and CDR2 is ANQGSEA. V was pared by 0 bases and J by 4 bases, with 13 bases between. This CDR3 has 14 residues. The CDR3 DNA reads as TGCAGCGTTGAAGATCGAGACAGCTCTTACGAGCAGTACTTC. Its translation is CSVEDRDSSYEQYF.

V gene TRBV10-2 combines with J gene TRBJ2-2; 7 bases agree with TRBD1. Germline CDR1 is WSHSY and CDR2 is SAAADI. The CDR3 extends over 14 amino acids. V was clipped by 6 bases and J by 4 bases; unmatched bases: 5. In DNA, the CDR3 is TGCGCCAGCAGAGGGACAGAAAGCACCGGGGAGCTGTTTTTT. It yields the protein CASRGTESTGELFF.

This clonotype was observed a handful of times. This chain uses TRBV29-1 with TRBJ2-1, with D perhaps matching TRBD2 (5 bases). CDR1 and CDR2 (germline): SQVTM, ANQGSEA. Trimming left V 2 bases short and J 8 bases short, with 22 bases between. CDR3 length: 16 residues. The DNA of the CDR3 is TGCAGCGTTGAATTTGGCGGCGGGCGTGCGCGGGATGAGCAGTTCTTC. Residues: CSVEFGGGRARDEQFF.

This clonotype came up a few times. This chain connects TRBV20-1 to TRBJ2-7; D is perhaps TRBD1 (6 bases). Per the germline V gene, CDR1 is DFQATT and CDR2 is SNEGSKA (reference sequence). The CDR3 runs 14 residues. V lost 5 bases and J 2 bases, leaving 16 bases between the germline ends. CDR3 residues: CSAQGQSLTYEQYF. Written as DNA, the CDR3 is TGCAGTGCTCAAGGACAGTCCCTTACCTACGAGCAGTACTTC.

Written as DNA, the CDR3 is TGCGCCAGCAGAAAGGCCAATTCACCCCTCCACTTT. Its translation: CASRKANSPLHF. The chain uses TRBV5-1 and TRBJ1-6; D not certain. CDR1 is SGHRS, CDR2 YFSETQ, per germline. The length of the CDR3 is 12 residues. With 5 bases removed from V and 7 bases from J, the gap between germline ends came to 7 bases.

The rearrangement links TRBV25-1 to TRBJ1-2; D gene unclear. Trimming removed 5 bases from V and 6 bases from J, with 13 bases in between. Per germline, CDR1 MGHDK and CDR2 SYGVNS. The CDR3 contains 13 residues. The CDR3 region has the DNA TGTGCCAGCAGTTATAGCACATGGGATGGCTACACCTTC. Protein product: CASSYSTWDGYTF.